What follows are 30 T cell receptor beta chains derived from one specimen sequenced in a study of OX40 agonist ivuxolimab in advanced cancers. Here immunoSEQ multiplex PCR was the method, and the copy in TCRdb shows in-frame clones only, minus some. Altogether roughly 66,000 clones are present, around 86% being singletons, with the ten largest covering 2% to 3%. Sequences were derived from CD4+ or CD8+ T cells sorted from blood, sampled in a trial of the OX40 agonist ivuxolimab. The source is an adult with an advanced solid tumor such as melanoma, head and neck, liver or kidney cancer.

V is TRBV18 and J is TRBJ2-1; TRBD1 might be the D (6 bases). The V and J ends lost 3 bases and 0 bases respectively, with 15 bases between them. The CDR3 loop spans 17 amino acids. From germline, CDR1 is KGHSH and CDR2 LQKENI. The CDR3 DNA reads as TGTGCCAGCTCACCGTTCGAGACAGGAAGCTCCTACAATGAGCAGTTCTTC. This translates into CASSPFETGSSYNEQFF.

This clone has a handful of counts. This sequence joins TRBV18 and TRBJ2-1, with 7 bases matching TRBD2. V lost 2 bases to trimming and J lost 0 bases; unmatched junction nucleotides: 7. The CDR3 runs to 17 residues. The germline V gene has CDR1 KGHSH and CDR2 LQKENI. The chain's CDR3 is CASSPNTGGSSYNEQFF. The CDR3 region has the DNA TGTGCCAGCTCACCAAACACCGGGGGGAGCTCCTACAATGAGCAGTTCTTC.

This clone was seen only a few times. The rearrangement links TRBV10-1 to TRBJ2-7, with D maybe TRBD1 (5 bases). V gave up 0 bases and J gave up 4 bases, with 10 bases separating them. Germline V CDR1 and CDR2: WNHNN, SYGVQD (reference sequence). The CDR3 is made up of 14 amino acids. The CDR3 DNA is TGCGCCAGCAGTGAGTCAGGGGTGGCTTACGAGCAGTACTTC. This gives the protein CASSESGVAYEQYF.

The V call is TRBV6-5, the J call TRBJ2-7, with 9 nucleotides matching TRBD2. Germline lookup yields CDR1 MNHEY and CDR2 SVGAGI. The CDR3 covers 13 residues. V shed 6 bases and J 4 bases; nucleotides not matched to a gene: 4. The CDR3 sequence: CASRGLAEYEQYF. DNA of the CDR3: TGTGCCAGCAGGGGACTAGCAGAGTACGAGCAGTACTTC.

CDR3 nucleotides: TGCGCCAGCAGCGAAAACAGGGGGAAAGATACGCAGTATTTT. It specifies CASSENRGKDTQYF. The genes are TRBV5-1 and TRBJ2-3; 8 nucleotides align to TRBD1. Germline trimming cut 4 bases from V and 5 bases from J; bases unmatched to any gene: 6. The CDR3 totals 14 residues. Germline-derived CDR1 and CDR2 are SGHRS and YFSETQ.

The V and J genes are TRBV28 and TRBJ1-2; TRBD1 might be the D (5 bases). Trimming cost V 7 bases and J 3 bases, with 24 bases left between them. Germline-derived CDR1 and CDR2 are MDHEN and SYDVKM. This CDR3 contains 17 residues. This chain's CDR3 is CASTSGGLLTSYYGYTF. In nucleotides, the CDR3 is TGTGCCAGCACCTCTGGGGGACTCCTGACGTCATACTATGGCTACACCTTC.

CDR3 protein: CASSPTGAAYNEQFF. The CDR3 DNA reads as TGTGCCAGCAGCCCGACGGGAGCTGCCTACAATGAGCAGTTCTTC. The chain carries TRBV7-9 and TRBJ2-1; D may be TRBD2 (6 bases). The germline CDR1 and CDR2 sequences are SEHNR and FQNEAQ (reference sequence). The ends were cut back, 5 bases at V and 2 bases at J, with 13 bases in the middle. This CDR3 is built from 15 residues.

The genes are TRBV10-2 and TRBJ2-2; possible D gene TRBD1, 5 bases. From germline, CDR1 is WSHSY and CDR2 SAAADI. The CDR3 runs to 13 residues. V was pared by 4 bases and J by 6 bases, with 9 bases between. CDR3 amino acids: CASSAGSAGELFF. In nucleotides, the CDR3 is TGCGCCAGCAGTGCAGGGTCGGCCGGGGAGCTGTTTTTT.

V usage is TRBV25-1 and J usage is TRBJ2-3; D is perhaps TRBD2 (5 bases). Germline CDR1 is MGHDK and CDR2 is SYGVNS. V lost 6 bases to trimming and J lost 6 bases, with 7 bases between them. The CDR3 runs to 11 residues. CDR3 bases: TGTGCCAGCAGATCGGGGGATACGCAGTATTTT. The encoded protein is CASRSGDTQYF.

The gene calls are TRBV14 and TRBJ2-1, with 8 bases identical to TRBD1. The CDR3 runs 14 residues. Germline-derived CDR1 and CDR2 are SGHDN and FVKESK. Unmatched junction bases numbered 8, after V lost 4 bases and J lost 9 bases. This CDR3 reads CASSRLQGDSEQFF. In nucleotides, the CDR3 is TGTGCCAGCAGCCGATTACAGGGGGACAGTGAGCAGTTCTTC.

V gene TRBV12-5 combines with J gene TRBJ2-1; a possible D gene is TRBD1 (6 bases). The CDR3 covers 15 residues. CDR1 and CDR2 from the germline V gene are LGHNT and FRNRAP. Trimming took off 3 bases at V and 2 bases at J, with 11 bases between the two ends. The CDR3 reads CASGFGGGAYNEQFF. Written as DNA, the CDR3 is TGTGCTAGTGGTTTCGGTGGGGGCGCCTACAATGAGCAGTTCTTC.

This rearrangement joins TRBV7-2 to TRBJ1-3, with TRBD1 as a possible D gene (5 bases). Trimming shortened V by 5 bases and J by 7 bases, and 18 bases separated the two germline ends. CDR3 length equals 15 residues. Germline CDR1 SGHTA, CDR2 FQGNSA. CDR3 sequence (DNA): TGTGCCAGCAGCCCCAACGGTGGAGGGGCGAACACCATATATTTT. Protein sequence: CASSPNGGGANTIYF.

The chain combines TRBV30 with TRBJ1-2; D gene ambiguous. The CDR3 is 12 amino acids. The germline V gene encodes CDR1 GTSNPN and CDR2 SVGIG (reference sequence). V shed 1 base and J shed 12 bases, with 15 bases lying between them. DNA for the CDR3: TGTGCCTGGAGTGACACGGGCTATTCGGACACCTTC. It translates to CAWSDTGYSDTF. The full variable domain, in which reference TRBV30 and TRBJ1-2 provide the parts outside the CDR3, is SQTIHQWPATLVQPVGSPLSLECTVEGTSNPNLYWYRQAAGRGLQLLFYSVGIGQISSEVPQNLSASRPQDRQFILSSKKLLLSDSGFYLCAWSDTGYSDTFGSGTRLTVV.

This chain connects TRBV15 to TRBJ1-2; D perhaps matches TRBD1 (5 bases). Looked up from germline, CDR1 is LNHNV and CDR2 is YYDKDF (reference sequence). The length of the CDR3 is 12 residues. V lost 3 bases and J 8 bases, leaving 10 bases between the germline ends. The CDR3 sequence is CATSSRVSGYTF. In DNA, the CDR3 is TGTGCCACCAGCAGCAGGGTTAGCGGCTACACCTTC.

The V call is TRBV5-6, the J call TRBJ2-1, with D unclear. V was pared by 0 bases and J by 4 bases, with 11 bases between. In germline, CDR1 is SGHDT, CDR2 YYEEEE. The CDR3 totals 15 residues. CDR3 region: CASSLGSRIYNEQFF. In DNA form, the CDR3 reads TGTGCCAGCAGCTTGGGGAGTAGGATTTACAATGAGCAGTTCTTC.

The chain combines TRBV10-1 with TRBJ1-5; D unresolved. The length of the CDR3 is 18 residues. V was shortened by 0 bases and J by 3 bases, with 18 bases between the two germline ends. Germline values: CDR1 WNHNN, CDR2 SYGVQD (reference sequence). The CDR3: CASSESLLADGDNQPQHF. CDR3 nucleotides: TGCGCCAGCAGTGAGTCCCTACTAGCGGACGGAGACAATCAGCCCCAGCATTTT.

This rearrangement joins TRBV9 to TRBJ2-7, with TRBD2 identical over 11 bases. The V and J ends lost 4 bases and 6 bases, in that order; junction bases with no gene match: 9. Germline lookup yields CDR1 SGDLS and CDR2 YYNGEE. This CDR3 contains 15 residues. CDR3: CASSPSITSGSEQYF. Here the CDR3 DNA reads TGTGCCAGCAGCCCTAGTATTACTAGCGGGAGCGAGCAGTACTTC.

The rearrangement joins TRBV18 to TRBJ1-2; TRBD1 aligns across 9 bases. This CDR3 contains 17 residues. Germline V gives CDR1 KGHSH, CDR2 LQKENI. V trimming: 4 bases; J trimming: 0 bases; junction bases outside the gene matches: 9. In DNA, the CDR3 is TGTGCCAGCTCACTTACGGGACAGGGCCCGGCTAACTATGGCTACACCTTC. Its protein product is CASSLTGQGPANYGYTF.

Details on this clone: This same CDR3 is encoded by further DNA sequences in the sample. The chain couples TRBV4-3 to TRBJ2-2; D is undetermined. Trimming stripped 0 bases from V and 4 bases from J, with 6 bases between. CDR1 is LGHNA and CDR2 is YSLEER in the germline V gene. The CDR3 is 14 residues long. The CDR3 sequence: CASSQDVGTGELFF. The DNA of the CDR3 is TGCGCCAGCAGCCAAGATGTTGGCACCGGGGAGCTGTTTTTT.

The rearrangement links TRBV28 to TRBJ2-5; D not resolved. Germline lookup yields CDR1 MDHEN and CDR2 SYDVKM. This CDR3 comprises 13 residues. Trimming pared 10 bases from V and 2 bases from J, leaving 14 bases between. Here the CDR3 DNA reads TGTGCCACGACCTCTTTCAGTCAAGAGACCCAGTACTTC. This gives the protein CATTSFSQETQYF.

The chain combines TRBV28 with TRBJ1-2, with 7 bases fitting TRBD1. The CDR3 spans 14 residues. Per germline, CDR1 MDHEN and CDR2 SYDVKM. Trimming at V came to 6 bases and at J to 8 bases, leaving 12 bases not matched to a gene. The CDR3 protein is CASSRDSFPRGYTF. The CDR3 coding sequence is TGTGCCAGCAGCCGGGACAGCTTTCCTAGGGGCTACACCTTC.

Notes on this clone: This same CDR3 is encoded by further DNA sequences in the sample. This chain joins TRBV5-1 and TRBJ2-2; D not resolved. CDR1 and CDR2 from the germline V gene are SGHRS and YFSETQ. This CDR3 has 15 residues. Trimming took off 0 bases at V and 4 bases at J, with 10 bases between the two ends. In DNA form, the CDR3 reads TGCGCCAGCAGCTTGGGGGGTTCCGGCACCGGGGAGCTGTTTTTT. Its protein is CASSLGGSGTGELFF.

V usage is TRBV10-1 and J usage is TRBJ2-3; D gene ambiguous. This CDR3 has 14 amino acids. Germline assignment: CDR1 WNHNN and CDR2 SYGVQD (reference sequence). V lost 6 bases, J lost 1 base, and 11 bases lay in between. CDR3 amino acids: CASSSTVGTDTQYF. CDR3 DNA sequence: TGCGCCAGCAGCTCTACGGTCGGCACAGATACGCAGTATTTT.

CDR3 sequence (DNA): TGTGCCAGCAGAGGCCAGGGGTCCGATGAAAAACTGTTTTTT. Amino acids: CASRGQGSDEKLFF. This chain connects TRBV28 to TRBJ1-4, with D tentatively TRBD1 (6 bases). Trimming removed 6 bases from V and 6 bases from J, with 14 bases in between. The CDR3 is 14 amino acids. Germline CDR1 MDHEN, CDR2 SYDVKM. Combining the CDR3 with reference TRBV28 and TRBJ1-4 gives the whole variable domain DVKVTQSSRYLVKRTGEKVFLECVQDMDHENMFWYRQDPGLGLRLIYFSYDVKMKEKGDIPEGYSVSREKKERFSLILESASTNQTSMYLCASRGQGSDEKLFFGSGTQLSVL.

This clone was found once. The CDR3 spells CASRHRQGRNTEAFF. CDR3 sequence (DNA): TGTGCCAGCAGACATCGACAGGGGCGAAACACTGAAGCTTTCTTT. The V and J genes are TRBV6-5 and TRBJ1-1; TRBD1 matches 8 bases. V was clipped by 6 bases and J by 2 bases; unmatched bases: 8. This CDR3 spans 15 amino acids. Germline V CDR1 and CDR2: MNHEY, SVGAGI.

V is TRBV5-6 and J is TRBJ1-5; perhaps TRBD1 as D (5 bases). Trimming removed 1 base from V and 3 bases from J, with 11 bases in between. CDR3 length equals 15 residues. Germline V gene lookup returns CDR1 SGHDT and CDR2 YYEEEE. This CDR3 is CASSLLRGVNQPQHF. The DNA of the CDR3 is TGTGCCAGCAGCTTGTTACGGGGCGTCAATCAGCCCCAGCATTTT.

V gene TRBV5-1 combines with J gene TRBJ1-1; tentative D call: TRBD1 (6 bases). CDR3 length: 15 amino acids. In germline, CDR1 is SGHRS, CDR2 YFSETQ. Trimming took off 0 bases at V and 10 bases at J, with 19 bases between the two ends. Here the CDR3 DNA reads TGCGCCAGCAGCTTGGGATACGGGGGCGAGACGACAGCTTTCTTT. Protein product: CASSLGYGGETTAFF.

The chain employs TRBV2 and TRBJ2-1; D gene unclear. This CDR3 region has 15 residues. The germline V gene has CDR1 SNHLY and CDR2 FYNNEI. The V end lost 6 bases, the J end lost 4 bases, and 16 bases lay between the germline ends. The CDR3 region is CASSPDGSYYNEQFF. The CDR3 coding sequence is TGTGCCAGCAGCCCGGACGGATCGTATTACAATGAGCAGTTCTTC.

The chain links TRBV10-3 to TRBJ1-3; TRBD1 matches 9 bases. The length of the CDR3 is 16 residues. CDR1 and CDR2 (germline): ENHRY, SYGVKD. V trimming: 6 bases; J trimming: 1 base; junction bases outside the gene matches: 7. In nucleotides, the CDR3 is TGTGCCATCAGCAAGGGGACAGGGAGATCTGGAAACACCATATATTTT. It translates to CAISKGTGRSGNTIYF.

J is TRBJ2-1 and V is TRBV4-2; 11 nucleotides agree with TRBD2. The germline V gene has CDR1 LGHNA and CDR2 YNFKEQ. Germline trimming cut 4 bases from V and 4 bases from J; bases unmatched to any gene: 6. This CDR3 contains 16 residues. CDR3 loop: CASSPQGLAVYNEQFF. In nucleotides, the CDR3 is TGTGCCAGCAGCCCGCAGGGACTAGCGGTTTACAATGAGCAGTTCTTC.